Sequencing of this TCR beta chain was carried out in a study of shared clonotypes between healthy human individuals. Overall study context: Per-donor plates numbered three CD4 naive, three CD4 memory, two CD8 naive and one CD8 memory.

The J segment lost 1 base and the V segment lost 6 bases, leaving 7 bases of the junction unmatched. Germline V gives CDR1 LNHDA, CDR2 SQIVND (reference sequence). The CDR3 has 16 residues. Study results and caveats: Clonotypes not shared had lower generation probabilities than those common to all four donors. Generally, naive subsets came out with larger estimated richness than memory subsets.

Details on this clone: Its target is unknown.

Using approximately 200 ng DNA, about 29,000 T cell genomes, the sorted-subset replicate PCRs were run. Some clones are missing from TCRdb's copy, which holds only in-frame ones; the method was immunoSEQ multiplex PCR. The sample contains roughly 2.2 million clones, approximately 93% of which appear only once. Sequencing was performed on naive CD4+ T cells from PBMCs. Subset noted: CD45RA+ positively selected. The TCR sequence derives from a man between 18 and 35 years old in good health. Some clones in this sample may be carry-over from other donors' samples. The chain uses TRBV19 and TRBJ2-4, with TRBD2 matching over 9 bases. The DNA for the CDR3 is TGTGCCAGTAGAAGCGGGGGGTTAGGGGCCAAAAACATTCAGTACTTC. It is translated as CASRSGGLGAKNIQYF. Variable domain in full (rest from reference TRBV19 and TRBJ2-4): DGGITQSPKYLFRKEGQNVTLSCEQNLNHDAMYWYRQDPGQGLRLIYYSQIVNDFQKGDIAEGYSVSREKKESFPLTVTSAQKNPTAFYLCASRSGGLGAKNIQYFGAGTRLSVL.